This TCR beta chain was recorded in a study of shared clonotypes between healthy human individuals (dated by TCRdb to the early 2020s). For context, the study as a whole: The cohort comprised two women and a few men aged 18 to 49 years. Per donor, three plates each were used for CD4 naive and CD4 memory, two for CD8 naive, and one for CD8 memory. Blood TCR repertoires of five healthy adults were deeply sequenced to estimate repertoire size and the extent of clonotype sharing between individuals. To increase sequencing depth and limit assay-specific biases, TCR repertoire library preparation and sequencing were carried out by different laboratories using diverse techniques. Each donor's leukapheresis produced roughly between roughly 0.85 and 10 billion PBMCs. Broader findings and caveats from the paper: Incomplete sequencing was indicated by rarefaction of sorted-subset datasets, despite the large sequencing depth. Clonotypes shared by all four sorted-subset donors showed higher generation probabilities than non-shared clonotypes. Naive subsets generally had larger estimated clonotype richness than memory subsets did. When several donors were compared, the shared fraction of clonotypes was roughly 5% for naive CD4, roughly 3.4% for naive CD8, 2.3% for memory CD4, and 0.3% to 0.5% for memory CD8. Pairwise subsampling indicated that sequencing depth was expected to affect the degree of clonotype sharing among donors. Because the study included a small number of donors, the genetic and exposure-history diversity represented was limited. Sampling was restricted to blood, and TCR repertoires in tissue are likely to differ from TCR repertoires in blood.

Donors were healthy HIV-negative adults with no recently reported acute infections or vaccinations. Only Caucasian adults living in Nashville, Tennessee, USA were represented among the donors. CD4+ T cells were enriched by magnetic negative selection; naive cells were then positively selected on CD45RA, and the negative fraction formed the memory subset. After blood collection by leukapheresis, PBMCs were isolated using Ficoll-Histopaque density gradient centrifugation and then cryopreserved in the vapor phase of liquid nitrogen. Purity and quantity of every magnetically sorted T cell population were checked by analytical flow cytometry. Genomic DNA was isolated from each sorted fraction and quantified by UV absorbance on a Nanodrop 2000c. A note on this clone: This receptor's antigen is unknown. Base qualities are missing; no much larger clone stands one base away.

TCR CDR3 regions were amplified from genomic DNA by multiplex PCR using the deep immunoSEQ assay. For each cell subset, the extracted genomic DNA was distributed evenly across all wells of several immunoSEQ 96-well plates, and each plate served as one replicate. For sorted subsets, 150 to 250 ng of genomic DNA, equivalent to some 30,000 T cell genomes, went into each replicate PCR. The purified libraries were quantified using a Qubit 3.0 fluorometer, sized with a Bioanalyzer 2100, and then quantified again using the KAPA Library Quantification kit. Each immunoSEQ 96-well plate was sequenced on its own single-read 150-cycle Illumina NextSeq 550 flow cell. In the original analysis: Because only junctional sequences without quality scores were contained in the immunoSEQ output, filtering matching that applied to full-length reads could not be performed. Sequences were annotated with PyIR, a Python wrapper for IgBLAST v1.9, using IMGT germline references to assign V/J genes and CDR3. Reads with weak V/J assignments (E-value above 1e-6), missing CDR3, stop codons, out-of-frame junctions, or ambiguous translated residues were removed. V3J clonotypes were defined as sequences sharing the same inferred V gene, J gene, and CDR3 amino acid sequence. Percentage overlap between repertoires was computed as shared unique clonotypes divided by the size of the smaller repertoire. Richness of each repertoire was evaluated using RTK rarefaction, the Chao1 estimator, and Recon v2.1 estimates of unobserved clonotypes. OLGA was used to compute generation probabilities for all TCRbeta clonotypes that the gDNA method yielded from a few donors. Imported from immuneACCESS, the table was reduced by TCRdb to in-frame sequences with V and J called. These copies leave out some clones; in studies compared against another copy, an unresolved V gene accounts for under half, and the cause of the remainder is not known. For V, J and clone size, that table is used; D and trimming come from the DNA. The sample profile shows roughly 500,000 clones; around 95% of them were found once. Clones ranked in the top ten supply 0.05% to 0.07% of the sample.

In the germline V gene, CDR1 corresponds to SGHDN and CDR2 to FVKESK. The junction shows trimming of 5 bases on V and 4 bases on J, and the gene matches do not reach 6 bases of it. Taken from cysteine to phenylalanine, the CDR3 has 15 residues. The sequence is cut down to CDR3 DNA, 45 bases in frame from base 1. This sequence originates from a young woman in good health. The chain was built from TRBV14 and TRBJ2-1, and 9 junctional nucleotides match TRBD2. Sequenced sample: naive CD4+ T cells sorted from blood. The sample's cell subset or site label is to be understood as: CD45RA+ positively selected. The nucleotide sequence is given as TGTGCCAGCAGCTCCCTAGCGGGATTGTACAATGAGCAGTTCTTC. It translates to CASSSLAGLYNEQFF.